Shown below are 2 T cell receptor beta chains from a single sample sequenced in a study of preoperative IRX-2 immunotherapy in early breast cancer. The treatment denotes: preoperative locoregional IRX-2 cytokine immunotherapy. Profiled with immunoSEQ multiplex PCR; TCRdb holds only in-frame clones, not every one. This table has 20,000 to 25,000 clones, 80% to 90% appearing once. The specimen was tumor tissue, collected after IRX-2 immunotherapy. The receptors were sampled from a human donor with breast cancer.

The gene calls are TRBV29-1 and TRBJ1-4, with 11 bases that match TRBD1. Germline CDR1 SQVTM, CDR2 ANQGSEA. The CDR3 spans 13 residues. V dropped 4 bases and J dropped 6; count of bases not matched to a gene: 1. Here the CDR3 reads CSVGGQGDEKLFF. The CDR3, as DNA: TGCAGCGTTGGGGGACAGGGGGATGAAAAACTGTTTTTT.

The chain carries TRBV6-1 and TRBJ1-1; 8 bases are shared with TRBD1. V shed 2 bases, J shed 2 bases, and the junction held 7 bases outside the gene matches. The CDR3 loop spans 16 amino acids. Germline CDR1 reads MNHNS; CDR2 reads SASEGT. The CDR3 DNA reads as TGTGCCAGCAGTGAATGGTCCGGGACAGGTAACACTGAAGCTTTCTTT. Its translation: CASSEWSGTGNTEAFF.